The 14 T cell receptor beta chains in this list originate from one sample, sequenced in a study of blood T cell repertoires in COVID-19 (dated by TCRdb to 2018 to 2020). The library was generated by the immunoSEQ multiplex PCR assay. TCRdb took over this immuneACCESS table, retaining in-frame rearrangements with V and J assigned. Such tables are incomplete; in checked studies, under half of the missing clones stem from an unresolved V gene, and the remainder is unexplained. This sample has some 250,000 clones in its table, and 82% of those were observed once. Around 12% of the sample rests with the top ten. The sample consisted of peripheral blood. These receptors all stem from a woman in her sixties with active or convalescent COVID-19.

The chain has TRBV3-1 (or the pseudogene TRBV3-2) and TRBJ1-5; TRBD1 agrees at 11 bases. Germline loops: CDR1 LGHDT, CDR2 YNNKEL (reference sequence). Trimming at V came to 4 bases and at J to 4 bases, leaving 3 bases not matched to a gene. This CDR3 has 15 amino acids. The DNA for the CDR3 is TGTGCCAGCAGCCTTGGGACAGGGGGGAATCAGCCCCAGCATTTT. Residues: CASSLGTGGNQPQHF.

This clone was recorded a few times. The chain recombines TRBV12-3 or TRBV12-4 with TRBJ1-1; D might be TRBD1 (6 bases). The CDR3 length is 13 residues. Trimming took 6 bases from V and 3 from J, leaving 11 bases between them. CDR3: CASRRQVDTEAFF. DNA for the CDR3: TGTGCCAGCAGGCGACAGGTTGACACTGAAGCTTTCTTT.

The V and J genes are TRBV30 and TRBJ1-6, with D uncertain. Trimming removed 0 bases from V and 0 bases from J, with 12 bases in between. Germline CDR1 GTSNPN, CDR2 SVGIG (reference sequence). The CDR3 has 17 residues. The CDR3: CAWSVGGRSSYNSPLHF. CDR3 coding DNA: TGTGCCTGGAGTGTTGGTGGGAGAAGCTCCTATAATTCACCCCTCCACTTT.

The J gene is TRBJ1-2, the V gene TRBV7-8, with TRBD1 as a possible D gene (5 bases). The germline CDR1 and CDR2 sequences are SGHVS and FQNEAQ. With 0 bases removed from V and 2 bases from J, the gap between germline ends came to 7 bases. CDR3 size: 14 residues. The CDR3 loop reads CASSLARQNYGYTF. CDR3 in DNA: TGTGCCAGCAGCTTAGCGAGACAGAACTATGGCTACACCTTC.

This clone was found once. This chain connects TRBV4-3 to TRBJ1-2; possible D gene TRBD1, 5 bases. CDR3 length: 15 residues. CDR1 and CDR2 from the germline V gene are LGHNA and YSLEER. The V end was cut by 3 bases, the J end by 2 bases, with 13 bases between. CDR3 DNA sequence: TGCGCCAGCAGCCAGGATTGGACACCGAACTATGGCTACACCTTC. Its protein is CASSQDWTPNYGYTF.

The V gene is TRBV7-2, the J gene TRBJ2-2, with D perhaps TRBD2 (6 bases). The CDR3 sequence is 14 residues long. Trimming removed 5 bases from V and 2 bases from J, with 9 bases in between. CDR1 is SGHTA and CDR2 is FQGNSA in the germline V gene. In DNA form, the CDR3 reads TGTGCCAGCAGCGGAGGGTCAAACACCGGGGAGCTGTTTTTT. The encoded protein is CASSGGSNTGELFF.

This sequence joins TRBV7-9 and TRBJ1-1; 9 bases agree with TRBD1. Germline-derived CDR1 and CDR2 are SEHNR and FQNEAQ (reference sequence). The CDR3 has 14 residues. Trimming cost V 5 bases and J 5 bases; bases outside gene matches: 6. The CDR3 sequence is CASSPLTGGTEAFF. DNA of the CDR3: TGTGCCAGCAGCCCGCTGACAGGGGGTACTGAAGCTTTCTTT.

This clone was detected once. The chain couples TRBV5-1 to TRBJ2-1; unclear D gene. The CDR3 loop spans 13 amino acids. Trimming shortened V by 0 bases and J by 6 bases, and 7 bases separated the two germline ends. Per the germline V gene, CDR1 is SGHRS and CDR2 is YFSETQ. The CDR3: CASSLARVNEQFF. Written as DNA, the CDR3 is TGCGCCAGCAGCTTGGCGCGTGTCAATGAGCAGTTCTTC.

This sequence joins TRBV27 and TRBJ1-2; 8 bases are shared with TRBD1. Per germline, CDR1 MNHEY and CDR2 SMNVEV (reference sequence). This CDR3 spans 15 amino acids. V shed 6 bases and J 5 bases; nucleotides not matched to a gene: 11. DNA of the CDR3: TGTGCCAGCAGATTCCGGACAGGGCCCCTTTATGGCTACACCTTC. It translates to CASRFRTGPLYGYTF.

The chain joins TRBV2 to TRBJ2-3; 9 bases are shared with TRBD2. Germline V gene sequence: CDR1 SNHLY, CDR2 FYNNEI. The junction had 8 bases not matched to a gene; V was cut back by 4 bases and J by 3 bases. The length of the CDR3 is 16 residues. The chain's CDR3 is CASSAQAGGRTDTQYF. CDR3 nucleotides: TGTGCCAGCAGTGCCCAAGCGGGGGGAAGAACAGATACGCAGTATTTT. Using reference TRBV2 and TRBJ2-3 for the parts outside the CDR3, the full variable domain is EPEVTQTPSHQVTQMGQEVILRCVPISNHLYFYWYRQILGQKVEFLVSFYNNEISEKSEIFDDQFSVERPDGSNFTLKIRSTKLEDSAMYFCASSAQAGGRTDTQYFGPGTRLTVL.

The V gene is TRBV10-2, the J gene TRBJ2-4; possibly TRBD2 for D (7 bases). CDR3 length equals 18 residues. Per germline, CDR1 WSHSY and CDR2 SAAADI. Trimming shortened V by 4 bases and J by 2 bases, and 21 bases separated the two germline ends. The CDR3 is CASSALSGGEGSKNIQYF. Here the CDR3 DNA reads TGCGCCAGCAGTGCCCTCTCGGGGGGCGAAGGATCCAAAAACATTCAGTACTTC.

The CDR3 DNA reads TGCGCCAGCAGCCTCGCAGGGCGCAGAGAAAAACTGTTTTTT. Encoded protein: CASSLAGRREKLFF. V gene TRBV4-1 combines with J gene TRBJ1-4; weak D call: TRBD1 (5 bases). Germline lookup yields CDR1 MGHRA and CDR2 YSYEKL. CDR3 length: 14 residues. V dropped 4 bases and J dropped 8 bases, with 14 bases sitting between them.

This chain uses TRBV6-4 with TRBJ1-6; a weak D match, TRBD1 (5 bases). The CDR3 contains 18 residues. V gave up 2 bases and J gave up 9 bases, with 23 bases separating them. CDR1 MRHNA and CDR2 SNTAGT come from the germline V gene. The CDR3 region is CASSDPPLGGGMGSPLHF. Here the CDR3 DNA reads TGTGCCAGCAGTGACCCCCCTTTGGGGGGAGGGATGGGTTCACCCCTCCACTTT.

This chain links TRBV10-3 with TRBJ1-3; D gene uncertain. The CDR3 is 13 residues long. Trimming stripped 7 bases from V and 0 bases from J, with 7 bases between. The germline V gene has CDR1 ENHRY and CDR2 SYGVKD. CDR3 nucleotides: TGTGCCATCAACGGGGACTCTGGAAACACCATATATTTT. It yields the protein CAINGDSGNTIYF.